This entry describes one T cell receptor beta chain. Antigen unknown. CD8 T cells were positively selected from what remained after CD4 positive selection. This sample is drawn from a study of naive and memory T cell subsets. Whole-study results and caveats: Possibly reflecting memory cells re-expressing CD45RA, a few larger clonotypes occurred in naive repertoires, especially CD8. Over 95% of naive TCR sequences appeared only once after error correction, unlike memory subsets.

An equimolar mix of two oligonucleotides served as the beta constant-region primer for TRBC1 and TRBC2. The ligated cDNA underwent four PCR rounds using SP2 and nested alpha and beta constant-region primers. MiXCR was run by TCRdb on the UMI-ligation and nested PCR reads, yielding one entry per CDR3 protein. Here the sample spans 98,000 or so distinct CDR3 sequences, roughly 14% being singletons. The CDR3 is 15 residues long. V was pared by 7 bases and J by 4 bases, with 16 bases between. This rearrangement joins TRBV12-3 or TRBV12-4 to TRBJ2-2; D may be TRBD1 (6 bases). Sequenced: naive CD8+ T cells from blood. This sequence was found in a human donor in good health. The CDR3 loop reads CASTQGRTGTGELFF. For the CDR3, the DNA is TGTGCCAGCACCCAGGGGCGAACTGGCACCGGGGAGCTGTTTTTT.